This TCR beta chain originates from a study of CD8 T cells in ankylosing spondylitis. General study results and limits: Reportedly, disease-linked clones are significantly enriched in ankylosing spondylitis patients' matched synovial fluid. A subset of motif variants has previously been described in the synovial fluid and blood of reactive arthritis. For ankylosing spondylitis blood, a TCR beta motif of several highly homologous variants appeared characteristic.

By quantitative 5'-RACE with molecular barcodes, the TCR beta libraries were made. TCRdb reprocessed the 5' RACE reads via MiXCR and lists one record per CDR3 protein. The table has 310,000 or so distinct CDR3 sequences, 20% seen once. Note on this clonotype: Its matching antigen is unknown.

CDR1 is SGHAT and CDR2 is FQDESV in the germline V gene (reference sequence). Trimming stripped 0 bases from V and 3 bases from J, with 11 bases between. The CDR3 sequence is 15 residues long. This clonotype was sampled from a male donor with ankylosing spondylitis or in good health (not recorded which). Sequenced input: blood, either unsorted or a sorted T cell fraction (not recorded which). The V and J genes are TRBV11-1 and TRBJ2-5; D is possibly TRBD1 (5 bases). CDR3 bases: TGTGCCAGCAGCTTAGCGCCAGGGAACGAAGAGACCCAGTACTTC. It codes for CASSLAPGNEETQYF.